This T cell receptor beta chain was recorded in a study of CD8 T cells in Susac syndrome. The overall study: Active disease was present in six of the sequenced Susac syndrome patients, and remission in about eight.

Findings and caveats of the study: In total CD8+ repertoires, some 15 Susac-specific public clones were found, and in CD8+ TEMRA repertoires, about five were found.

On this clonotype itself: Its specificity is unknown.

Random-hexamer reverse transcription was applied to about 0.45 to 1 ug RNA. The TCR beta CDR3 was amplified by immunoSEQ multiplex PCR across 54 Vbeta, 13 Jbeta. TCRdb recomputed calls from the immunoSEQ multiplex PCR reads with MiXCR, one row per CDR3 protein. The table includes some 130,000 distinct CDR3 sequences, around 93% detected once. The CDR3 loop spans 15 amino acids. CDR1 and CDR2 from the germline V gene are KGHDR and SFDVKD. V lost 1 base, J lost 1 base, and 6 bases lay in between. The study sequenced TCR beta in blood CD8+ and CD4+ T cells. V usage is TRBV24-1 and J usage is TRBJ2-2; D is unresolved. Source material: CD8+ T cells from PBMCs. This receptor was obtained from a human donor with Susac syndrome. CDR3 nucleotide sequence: TGTGCCACCAGTGATTTAAGACAGAACACCGGGGAGCTGTTTTTT. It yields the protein CATSDLRQNTGELFF.